This T cell receptor beta chain was found in a study of T-cell reconstitution after alpha-beta-depleted transplantation in children. Study results and limitations: T-cell counts and diversity at one year post-transplant came mainly from newly produced T cells.

The CDR3 sequence is 14 residues long. The germline V gene encodes CDR1 DFQATT and CDR2 SNEGSKA (reference sequence). V was shortened by 1 base and J by 3 bases, with 13 bases between the two germline ends. There are many counts of this clonotype. Its antigen is not identified. TCRbeta library construction was performed incorporating unique molecular identifiers. TCRdb independently ran MiXCR on the PCR reads; one entry per CDR3 protein. This table holds 65,000 to 85,000 distinct CDR3 sequences, approximately 11% found once. The origin of this receptor is a boy aged 5-17 years with acute myeloid leukemia, due to receive a stem cell transplant. The chain is built from TRBV20-1 and TRBJ2-7, with a possible D match to TRBD2 (6 bases). Sequenced material: PBMCs, taken before TCRalphabeta/CD19-depleted stem cell transplant. The DNA for the CDR3 is TGCAGTGCTAGAGCCGGGACTGGAGACTACGAGCAGTACGTC. The encoded protein is CSARAGTGDYEQYV.